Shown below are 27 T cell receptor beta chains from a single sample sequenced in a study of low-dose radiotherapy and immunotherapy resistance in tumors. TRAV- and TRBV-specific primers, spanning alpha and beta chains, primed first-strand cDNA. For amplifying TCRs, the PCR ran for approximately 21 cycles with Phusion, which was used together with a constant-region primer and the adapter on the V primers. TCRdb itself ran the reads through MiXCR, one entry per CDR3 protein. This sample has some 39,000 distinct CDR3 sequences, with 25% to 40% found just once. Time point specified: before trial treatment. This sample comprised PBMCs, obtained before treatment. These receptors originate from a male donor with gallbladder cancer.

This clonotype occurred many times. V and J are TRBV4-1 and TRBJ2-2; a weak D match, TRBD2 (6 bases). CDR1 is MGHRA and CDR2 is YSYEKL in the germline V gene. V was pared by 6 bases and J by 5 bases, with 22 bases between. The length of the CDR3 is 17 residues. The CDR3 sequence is CASRPNPRLGRTGELFF. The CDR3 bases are TGCGCCAGCAGGCCCAATCCTCGACTAGGTCGGACCGGGGAGCTGTTTTTT.

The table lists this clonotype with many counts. CDR3 in DNA: TGTGCCAGCAGTTTCGGGACGGCGAAGGGAAATCAGCCCCAGCATTTT. It is translated as CASSFGTAKGNQPQHF. The rearrangement links TRBV2 to TRBJ1-5; a possible D gene is TRBD1 (5 bases). CDR1 is SNHLY and CDR2 is FYNNEI in the germline V gene. CDR3 size: 16 residues. Trimming took off 5 bases at V and 4 bases at J, with 18 bases between the two ends.

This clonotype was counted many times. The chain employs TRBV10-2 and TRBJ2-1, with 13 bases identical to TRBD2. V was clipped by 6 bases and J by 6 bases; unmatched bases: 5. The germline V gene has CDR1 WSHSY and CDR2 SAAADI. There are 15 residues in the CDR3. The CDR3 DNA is TGCGCCAGCAGGCCGGGACTAGCGGGGTCCAATGAGCAGTTCTTC. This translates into CASRPGLAGSNEQFF.

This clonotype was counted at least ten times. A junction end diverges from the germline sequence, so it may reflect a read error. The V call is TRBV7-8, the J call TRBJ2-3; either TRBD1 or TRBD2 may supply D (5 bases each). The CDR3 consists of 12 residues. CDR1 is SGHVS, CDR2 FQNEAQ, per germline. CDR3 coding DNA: TGTGCCAGCAGCTTATGGGAGACAGTGACTCCTTTT. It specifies CASSLWETVTPF.

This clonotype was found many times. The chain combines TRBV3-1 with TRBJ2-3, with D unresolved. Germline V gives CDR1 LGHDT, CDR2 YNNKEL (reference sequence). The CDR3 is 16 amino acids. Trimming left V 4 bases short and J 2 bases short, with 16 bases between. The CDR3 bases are TGTGCCAGCAGCCCCATCCTAGGAGACGACACAGATACGCAGTATTTT. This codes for CASSPILGDDTDTQYF.

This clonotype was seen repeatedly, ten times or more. CDR3 residues: CSARDFQVSAYEQYF. CDR3 coding DNA: TGCAGTGCTAGAGATTTCCAGGTGTCAGCCTACGAGCAGTACTTC. This rearrangement joins TRBV20-1 to TRBJ2-7, with no clear D. V was pared by 0 bases and J by 2 bases, with 14 bases between. The CDR3 covers 15 residues. Germline V gene sequence: CDR1 DFQATT, CDR2 SNEGSKA (reference sequence).

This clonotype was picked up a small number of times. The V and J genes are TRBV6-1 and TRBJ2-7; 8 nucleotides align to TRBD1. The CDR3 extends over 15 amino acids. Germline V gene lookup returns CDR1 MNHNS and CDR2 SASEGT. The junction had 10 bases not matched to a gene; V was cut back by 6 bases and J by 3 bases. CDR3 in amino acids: CASRGARGQDYEQYF. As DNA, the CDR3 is TGTGCCAGCAGGGGGGCTCGGGGACAGGACTACGAGCAGTACTTC.

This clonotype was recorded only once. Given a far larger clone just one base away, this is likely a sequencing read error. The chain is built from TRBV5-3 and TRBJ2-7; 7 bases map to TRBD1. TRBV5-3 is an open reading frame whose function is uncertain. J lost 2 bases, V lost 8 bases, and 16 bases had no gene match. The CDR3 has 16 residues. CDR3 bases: TGTGCCAGCAGCGCCCGACCTGACAGGGAAGCCTACGAGCAGTACTTC. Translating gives CASSARPDREAYEQYF.

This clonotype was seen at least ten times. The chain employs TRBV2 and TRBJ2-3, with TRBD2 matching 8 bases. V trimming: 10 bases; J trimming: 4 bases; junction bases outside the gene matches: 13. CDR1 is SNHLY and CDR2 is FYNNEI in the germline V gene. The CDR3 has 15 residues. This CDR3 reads CATAPGLGEADTQYF. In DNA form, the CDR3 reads TGTGCCACCGCCCCGGGACTAGGAGAGGCAGATACGCAGTATTTT. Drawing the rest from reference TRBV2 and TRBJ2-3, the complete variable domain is EPEVTQTPSHQVTQMGQEVILRCVPISNHLYFYWYRQILGQKVEFLVSFYNNEISEKSEIFDDQFSVERPDGSNFTLKIRSTKLEDSAMYFCATAPGLGEADTQYFGPGTRLTVL.

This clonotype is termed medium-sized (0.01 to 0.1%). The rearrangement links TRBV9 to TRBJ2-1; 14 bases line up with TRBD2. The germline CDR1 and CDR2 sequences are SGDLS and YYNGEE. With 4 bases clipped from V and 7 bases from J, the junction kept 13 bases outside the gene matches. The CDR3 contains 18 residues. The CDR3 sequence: CASSTIPGLAGARNEQFF. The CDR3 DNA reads TGTGCCAGCAGCACAATTCCGGGACTAGCGGGAGCCCGTAATGAGCAGTTCTTC.

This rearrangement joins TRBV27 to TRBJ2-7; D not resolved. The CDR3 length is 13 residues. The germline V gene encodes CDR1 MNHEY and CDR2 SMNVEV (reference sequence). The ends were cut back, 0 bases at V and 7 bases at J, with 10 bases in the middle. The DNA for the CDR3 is TGTGCCAGCAGTTTATCGAAGGCCTTAGAGCAGTACTTC. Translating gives CASSLSKALEQYF.

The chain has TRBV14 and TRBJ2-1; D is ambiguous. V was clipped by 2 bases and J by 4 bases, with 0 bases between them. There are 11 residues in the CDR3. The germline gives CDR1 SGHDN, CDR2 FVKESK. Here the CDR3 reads CASSQYNEQFF. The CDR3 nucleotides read TGTGCCAGCAGCCAATACAATGAGCAGTTCTTC.

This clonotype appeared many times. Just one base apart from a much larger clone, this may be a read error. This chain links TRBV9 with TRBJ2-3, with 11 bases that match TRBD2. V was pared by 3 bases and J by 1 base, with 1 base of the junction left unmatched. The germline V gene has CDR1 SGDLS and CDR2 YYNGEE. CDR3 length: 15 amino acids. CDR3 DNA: TGTGCCAGCAGCGAGGGACTAGCGGGCACAGATACGCAGTATTTT. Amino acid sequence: CASSEGLAGTDTQYF.

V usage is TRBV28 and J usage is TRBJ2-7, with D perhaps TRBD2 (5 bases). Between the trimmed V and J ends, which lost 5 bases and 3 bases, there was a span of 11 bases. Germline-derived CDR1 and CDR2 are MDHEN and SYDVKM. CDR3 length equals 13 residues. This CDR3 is CASSTPGSYEQYF. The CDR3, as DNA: TGTGCCAGCAGTACCCCGGGGAGCTACGAGCAGTACTTC.

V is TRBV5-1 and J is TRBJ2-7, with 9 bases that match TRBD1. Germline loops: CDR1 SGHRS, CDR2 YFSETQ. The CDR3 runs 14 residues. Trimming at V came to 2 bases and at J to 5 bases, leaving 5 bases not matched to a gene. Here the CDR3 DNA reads TGCGCCAGCAGCTTTCCGGGACAGGGAGACGAGCAGTACTTC. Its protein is CASSFPGQGDEQYF.

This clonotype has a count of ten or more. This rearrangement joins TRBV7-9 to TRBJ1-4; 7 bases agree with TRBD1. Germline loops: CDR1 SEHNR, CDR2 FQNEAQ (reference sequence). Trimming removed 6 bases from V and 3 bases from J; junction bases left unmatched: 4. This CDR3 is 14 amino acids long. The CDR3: CASSQQGSNEKLFF. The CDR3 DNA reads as TGTGCCAGCAGTCAACAGGGGTCTAATGAAAAACTGTTTTTT.

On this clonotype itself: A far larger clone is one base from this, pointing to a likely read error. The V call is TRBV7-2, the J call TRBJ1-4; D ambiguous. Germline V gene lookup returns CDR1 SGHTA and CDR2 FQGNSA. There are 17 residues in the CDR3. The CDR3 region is CASSRRPLPATNEKLLF. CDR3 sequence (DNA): TGTGCCAGCAGTAGGCGACCTCTGCCCGCAACTAATGAAAAACTGCTTTTT.

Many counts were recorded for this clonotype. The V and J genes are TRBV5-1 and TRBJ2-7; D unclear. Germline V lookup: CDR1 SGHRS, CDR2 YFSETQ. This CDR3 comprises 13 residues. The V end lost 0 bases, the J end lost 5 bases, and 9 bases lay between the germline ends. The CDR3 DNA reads TGCGCCAGCAGCTTGGCCGTCGTAAACGAGCAGTACTTC. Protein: CASSLAVVNEQYF.

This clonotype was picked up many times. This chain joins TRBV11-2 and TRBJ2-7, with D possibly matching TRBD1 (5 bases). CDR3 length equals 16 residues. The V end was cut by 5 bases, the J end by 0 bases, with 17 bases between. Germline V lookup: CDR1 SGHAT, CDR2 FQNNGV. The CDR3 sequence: CASSALTGFSSYEQYF. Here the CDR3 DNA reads TGTGCCAGCAGCGCCCTTACAGGATTCAGCTCCTACGAGCAGTACTTC.

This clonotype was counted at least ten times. CDR3 amino acids: CASIGRGPYNEQFF. Here the CDR3 DNA reads TGTGCCAGCATCGGGAGGGGGCCCTACAATGAGCAGTTCTTC. This sequence joins TRBV2 and TRBJ2-1; tentatively, D is TRBD2 (8 bases). Per the germline V gene, CDR1 is SNHLY and CDR2 is FYNNEI. Trimming left V 7 bases short and J 2 bases short, with 12 bases between. CDR3 size: 14 residues.

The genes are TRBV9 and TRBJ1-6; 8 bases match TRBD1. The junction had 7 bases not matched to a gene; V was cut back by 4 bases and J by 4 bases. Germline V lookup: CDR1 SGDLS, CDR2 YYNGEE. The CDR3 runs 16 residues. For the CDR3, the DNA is TGTGCCAGCAGCTCCCGGACAGGGTCATATAATTCACCCCTCCACTTT. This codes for CASSSRTGSYNSPLHF.

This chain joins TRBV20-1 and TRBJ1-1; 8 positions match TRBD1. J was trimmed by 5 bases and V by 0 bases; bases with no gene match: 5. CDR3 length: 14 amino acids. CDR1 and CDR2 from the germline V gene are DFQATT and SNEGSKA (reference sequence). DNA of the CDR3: TGCAGTGCTAGAGATCAGGGGGCAGGAACTGAAGCTTTCTTT. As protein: CSARDQGAGTEAFF.

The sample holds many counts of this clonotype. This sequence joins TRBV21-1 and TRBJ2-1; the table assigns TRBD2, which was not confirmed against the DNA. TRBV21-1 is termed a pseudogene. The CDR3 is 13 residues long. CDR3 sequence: CASSKLRGNEQFF. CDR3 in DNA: TGTGCCAGCAGCAAACTGCGGGGCAATGAGCAGTTCTTC.

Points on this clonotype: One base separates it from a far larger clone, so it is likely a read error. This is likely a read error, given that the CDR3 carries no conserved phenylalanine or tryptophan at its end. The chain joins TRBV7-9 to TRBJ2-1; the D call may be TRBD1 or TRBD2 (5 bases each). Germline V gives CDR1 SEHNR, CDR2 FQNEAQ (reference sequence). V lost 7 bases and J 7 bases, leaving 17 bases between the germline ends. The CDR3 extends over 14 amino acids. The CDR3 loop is CASTLVGGRNEQFL. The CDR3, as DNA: TGTGCCAGCACCCTCGTTGGGGGAAGGAATGAGCAGTTCTTA.

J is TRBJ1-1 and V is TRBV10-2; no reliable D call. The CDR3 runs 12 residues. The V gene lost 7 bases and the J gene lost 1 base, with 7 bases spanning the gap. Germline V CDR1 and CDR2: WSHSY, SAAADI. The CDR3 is CASTGGNTEAFF. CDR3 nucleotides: TGCGCCAGCACCGGCGGGAACACTGAAGCTTTCTTT.

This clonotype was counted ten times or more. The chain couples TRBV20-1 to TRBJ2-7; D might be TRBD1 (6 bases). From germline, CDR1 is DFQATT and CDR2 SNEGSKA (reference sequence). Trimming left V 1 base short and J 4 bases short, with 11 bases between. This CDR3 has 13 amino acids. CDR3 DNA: TGCAGTGCTAGAGGGGGACATTTTTACGAGCAGTACTTC. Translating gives CSARGGHFYEQYF.

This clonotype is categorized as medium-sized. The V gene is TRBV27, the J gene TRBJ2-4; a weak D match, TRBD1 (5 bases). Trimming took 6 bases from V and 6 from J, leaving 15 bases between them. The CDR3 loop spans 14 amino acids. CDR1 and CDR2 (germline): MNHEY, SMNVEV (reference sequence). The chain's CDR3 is CASSQSLQGNIQYF. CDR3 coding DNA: TGTGCCAGCAGCCAATCGCTTCAGGGAAACATTCAGTACTTC.